The 20 T cell receptor beta chains listed next were all sequenced from one sample in a study of T cells in localized non-small cell lung cancer. Profiled with immunoSEQ multiplex PCR; TCRdb holds only in-frame clones, not every one. The sample records 3,000 to 3,500 clones, roughly 24% being singletons. Sequencing was performed on lung tumor tissue, taken before any cancer treatment. The receptors derive from a man aged 40-75 years with stage II squamous cell lung carcinoma.

This chain links TRBV19 with TRBJ1-6; 9 bases map to TRBD1. The CDR3 runs to 16 residues. V shed 7 bases and J 5 bases; nucleotides not matched to a gene: 9. Germline V lookup: CDR1 LNHDA, CDR2 SQIVND (reference sequence). The chain's CDR3 is CASKPGTGNNNSPLHF. CDR3 nucleotide sequence: TGTGCCAGTAAGCCAGGGACAGGGAACAATAATTCACCCCTCCACTTT.

The chain uses TRBV15 and TRBJ2-7, with D perhaps matching TRBD2 (6 bases). This CDR3 region has 14 residues. Deletions cut 5 bases from V and 0 bases from J, with 11 bases between. In germline, CDR1 is LNHNV, CDR2 YYDKDF (reference sequence). Here the CDR3 reads CATSRLEGSYEQYF. The DNA for the CDR3 is TGTGCCACCAGCCGACTAGAGGGCTCCTACGAGCAGTACTTC.

This clone is termed large. J is TRBJ1-1 and V is TRBV11-3; D is ambiguous. Germline V gene data show CDR1 as SGHNT and CDR2 as YENEEA. Trimming shortened V by 3 bases and J by 2 bases, and 16 bases separated the two germline ends. The CDR3 consists of 16 residues. CDR3 nucleotide sequence: TGTGCCAGCAGCTTGATCGGGGAATCCTCCAACACTGAAGCTTTCTTT. It is translated as CASSLIGESSNTEAFF.

This chain uses TRBV19 with TRBJ1-3, with D hard to call. Germline lookup yields CDR1 LNHDA and CDR2 SQIVND (reference sequence). The ends were cut back, 6 bases at V and 8 bases at J, with 11 bases in the middle. The CDR3 covers 12 residues. CDR3 DNA sequence: TGTGCCAGTAGATCCTCGGCATACACCATATATTTT. Translation gives CASRSSAYTIYF.

There are a few counts of this clone. This rearrangement joins TRBV9 to TRBJ2-1, with 8 bases matching TRBD2. The length of the CDR3 is 14 residues. Germline V gene sequence: CDR1 SGDLS, CDR2 YYNGEE. J lost 0 bases, V lost 6 bases, and 2 bases had no gene match. The CDR3, as DNA: TGTGCCAGCAACAGCGGGAGCTCCTACAATGAGCAGTTCTTC. Encoded protein: CASNSGSSYNEQFF.

In its sample, this clone was seen once. This sequence joins TRBV10-2 and TRBJ2-1, with TRBD2 identical over 10 bases. The germline CDR1 and CDR2 sequences are WSHSY and SAAADI. The V segment lost 9 bases and the J segment 8 bases; nucleotides outside the gene matches: 10. This CDR3 spans 14 amino acids. The CDR3 protein is CASRTSGGGDEQFF. The CDR3 DNA is TGCGCCAGTCGGACTAGCGGAGGGGGAGATGAGCAGTTCTTC.

This clone was seen a handful of times. The chain couples TRBV19 to TRBJ2-3; D remains ambiguous. The V gene's germline CDR1 is LNHDA and CDR2 SQIVND (reference sequence). This CDR3 is built from 16 residues. Trimming pared 2 bases from V and 0 bases from J, leaving 12 bases between. The CDR3 region has the DNA TGTGCCAGTAGTATACTCGGCGGTTCTAGCACAGATACGCAGTATTTT. Residues: CASSILGGSSTDTQYF.

This clone was observed a few times. The chain is built from TRBV29-1 and TRBJ1-2; no definite D call. Trimming took 3 bases from V and 8 from J, leaving 13 bases between them. In germline, CDR1 is SQVTM, CDR2 ANQGSEA. This CDR3 comprises 12 residues. CDR3 protein: CSVEESGYGYTF. The CDR3 nucleotides are TGCAGCGTTGAGGAGTCCGGCTACGGCTACACCTTC.

The V and J genes are TRBV19 and TRBJ2-5; 9 nucleotides line up with TRBD1. Per germline, CDR1 LNHDA and CDR2 SQIVND (reference sequence). This CDR3 region has 14 residues. After removal of 6 bases from V and 4 bases from J, the junction contained 6 bases not matched to a gene. CDR3: CASSPGQGGETQYF. In DNA, the CDR3 is TGTGCCAGTAGCCCGGGACAGGGAGGAGAGACCCAGTACTTC.

This clone is labeled as large. The rearrangement joins TRBV19 to TRBJ2-7; D ambiguous. This CDR3 spans 14 amino acids. Germline assignment: CDR1 LNHDA and CDR2 SQIVND (reference sequence). V gave up 5 bases and J gave up 0 bases, with 11 bases separating them. CDR3 region: CASSPGAYSYEQYF. CDR3 DNA: TGTGCCAGTAGTCCGGGCGCTTACTCCTACGAGCAGTACTTC.

This chain connects TRBV5-1 to TRBJ2-1, with 14 nucleotides matching TRBD2. Germline V gene lookup returns CDR1 SGHRS and CDR2 YFSETQ. With 1 base clipped from V and 9 bases from J, the junction kept 9 bases outside the gene matches. The CDR3 has 17 residues. The CDR3 loop reads CASSLKQGLAGVSEQFF. CDR3 coding DNA: TGCGCCAGCAGCTTGAAACAGGGACTAGCGGGAGTTAGTGAGCAGTTCTTC.

Relative to its sample, this clone is medium-sized. J is TRBJ2-7 and V is TRBV6-7; 8 positions match TRBD2. TRBV6-7 is assigned to the ORF class and has an uncertain function. The junction had 7 bases not matched to a gene; V was cut back by 0 bases and J by 0 bases. This CDR3 is built from 17 residues. CDR3 in DNA: TGTGCCAGCAGTTACTCGGAAACTAGCGGTACCTCCTACGAGCAGTACTTC. It yields the protein CASSYSETSGTSYEQYF.

The rearrangement uses TRBV5-1 and TRBJ2-3; D is perhaps TRBD2 (5 bases). V shed 5 bases and J shed 4 bases, with 14 bases lying between them. CDR3 length equals 14 residues. Germline CDR1 SGHRS, CDR2 YFSETQ. CDR3: CASRRDPPADTQYF. The CDR3 DNA follows: TGCGCCAGCAGACGGGATCCCCCGGCAGATACGCAGTATTTT.

The genes are TRBV5-1 and TRBJ2-5; 11 nucleotides agree with TRBD2. Germline V gene sequence: CDR1 SGHRS, CDR2 YFSETQ. V shed 3 bases and J 1 base; nucleotides not matched to a gene: 2. This CDR3 has 15 residues. The CDR3 nucleotides are TGCGCCAGCAGCTGGGGGACTAGCGGCCAAGAGACCCAGTACTTC. It codes for CASSWGTSGQETQYF.

The chain couples TRBV6-8 to TRBJ1-2; the D is unclear. Per germline, CDR1 MNHGY and CDR2 SAAAGT. This CDR3 region has 15 residues. V dropped 0 bases and J dropped 4 bases, with 12 bases sitting between them. The CDR3 region has the DNA TGTGCCAGCAGTTACTCTAGGCAGGAGGGCTATGGCTACACCTTC. This sequence encodes CASSYSRQEGYGYTF.

The chain links TRBV6-8 to TRBJ1-1; D is possibly TRBD1 (5 bases). There are 17 residues in the CDR3. In germline, CDR1 is MNHGY, CDR2 SAAAGT. The V and J ends lost 5 bases and 3 bases respectively, with 22 bases between them. CDR3 sequence (DNA): TGTGCCAGCAGTGATACCACCTTCGGGACGGGTCACACTGAAGCTTTCTTT. It encodes CASSDTTFGTGHTEAFF.

The table lists this clone with a few counts. V and J are TRBV6-8 and TRBJ2-7, with 10 bases lining up with TRBD1. Germline lookup yields CDR1 MNHGY and CDR2 SAAAGT. V was clipped by 6 bases and J by 5 bases; unmatched bases: 4. The CDR3 has 13 residues. The CDR3 DNA reads TGTGCCAGCAGACGACAGGGGGCCCACGAGCAGTACTTC. Protein sequence: CASRRQGAHEQYF.

The J gene is TRBJ1-1, the V gene TRBV11-3; 9 bases map to TRBD1. Germline CDR1 is SGHNT and CDR2 is YENEEA. The CDR3 is 15 residues long. V gave up 6 bases and J gave up 1 base; unmatched junction bases: 6. CDR3 sequence: CASSSPGQGNTEAFF. The CDR3 DNA reads TGTGCCAGCAGTTCCCCGGGACAGGGGAACACTGAAGCTTTCTTT.

CDR3 sequence reads: CASSSEGAGETQYF. CDR3 nucleotides: TGTGCCAGTAGTAGCGAGGGGGCGGGGGAGACCCAGTACTTC. The chain couples TRBV19 to TRBJ2-5, with a possible D match to TRBD1 (7 bases). Trimming took 4 bases from V and 5 from J, leaving 14 bases between them. This CDR3 comprises 14 residues. Looked up from germline, CDR1 is LNHDA and CDR2 is SQIVND (reference sequence).

This clone showed up just a few times. This chain uses TRBV19 with TRBJ1-1, with unresolved D. This CDR3 contains 12 residues. Germline V gene sequence: CDR1 LNHDA, CDR2 SQIVND (reference sequence). V was pared by 7 bases and J by 2 bases, with 8 bases between. The chain's CDR3 is CASKEKNTEAFF. In DNA form, the CDR3 reads TGTGCCAGTAAGGAGAAAAACACTGAAGCTTTCTTT. The entire variable domain, with the rest obtained from reference TRBV19 and TRBJ1-1, is as follows: DGGITQSPKYLFRKEGQNVTLSCEQNLNHDAMYWYRQDPGQGLRLIYYSQIVNDFQKGDIAEGYSVSREKKESFPLTVTSAQKNPTAFYLCASKEKNTEAFFGQGTRLTVV.